This T cell receptor beta chain was profiled in a study of T cell responses to AZD1222 COVID-19 vaccine. Germline loops: CDR1 SEHNR, CDR2 FQNEAQ (reference sequence). The CDR3 totals 14 residues. Trimming pared 1 base from V and 8 bases from J, leaving 9 bases between. The sample holds one count of this clone. Clones were sequenced by immunoSEQ multiplex PCR, and TCRdb holds only the in-frame ones, with some missing. Here the sample spans around 110,000 clones, almost 95% being singletons. The sequencing here drew on peripheral blood, taken 28 days after the second AZD1222 dose. This chain links TRBV7-9 with TRBJ1-6; D is unclear. The sequence was obtained from an adult who received the AZD1222 COVID-19 vaccine. CDR3 in DNA: TGTGCCAGCAGCTTAGACACCAGCTATTCACCCCTCCACTTT. This translates into CASSLDTSYSPLHF.